These 23 T cell receptor beta chains were sequenced from one sample in a study of cytotoxic CD8 clonotypes in ibrutinib-treated CLL. Here immunoSEQ multiplex PCR was the method, and the copy in TCRdb shows in-frame clones only, minus some. The sample lists approximately 210,000 clones; over 55% were seen once. The material sequenced was PBMCs, taken after 24 months of ibrutinib treatment. The receptors were sampled from a human donor with chronic lymphocytic leukemia.

This chain joins TRBV7-9 and TRBJ1-5; possibly TRBD1 for D (5 bases). The V and J ends lost 1 base and 4 bases respectively, with 8 bases between them. The germline V gene encodes CDR1 SEHNR and CDR2 FQNEAQ (reference sequence). This CDR3 has 14 amino acids. The CDR3 DNA follows: TGTGCCAGCAGCTTAGGGGGGGTTAATCAGCCCCAGCATTTT. Translation: CASSLGGVNQPQHF.

The chain joins TRBV6-5 to TRBJ2-7, with 7 bases aligning to TRBD1. The V gene's germline CDR1 is MNHEY and CDR2 SVGAGI. CDR3 length equals 15 residues. V gave up 6 bases and J gave up 5 bases; unmatched junction bases: 13. CDR3 region: CASSPEAGGVDEQYF. The CDR3 nucleotides read TGTGCCAGCAGCCCCGAGGCAGGGGGAGTAGACGAGCAGTACTTC.

The V and J genes are TRBV25-1 and TRBJ1-2; D might be TRBD1 (5 bases). CDR3 length: 13 residues. V was cut by 7 bases and J by 2 bases, with 11 bases left in between. The germline gives CDR1 MGHDK, CDR2 SYGVNS. The CDR3 is CASIKRGNYGYTF. CDR3 coding DNA: TGTGCCAGCATCAAACGGGGGAACTATGGCTACACCTTC.

This rearrangement joins TRBV4-1 to TRBJ1-1; D uncertain. The CDR3 extends over 11 amino acids. Between the trimmed V and J ends, which lost 4 bases and 11 bases, there was a span of 11 bases. In germline, CDR1 is MGHRA, CDR2 YSYEKL. The CDR3 protein is CASSPGVRAFF. The CDR3, as DNA: TGCGCCAGCAGCCCCGGGGTGAGGGCTTTCTTT.

The V gene is TRBV6-5, the J gene TRBJ2-3, with 10 bases that match TRBD2. The V gene's germline CDR1 is MNHEY and CDR2 SVGAGI. Losses at the gene ends were 1 base for V and 5 bases for J; bases not matched to a gene: 6. The CDR3 consists of 16 residues. In nucleotides, the CDR3 is TGTGCCAGCAGTTACTTGACTAGCGGGTCTGAAGATACGCAGTATTTT. Amino acids: CASSYLTSGSEDTQYF.

The chain links TRBV5-1 to TRBJ2-1; 8 bases fit TRBD2. Looked up from germline, CDR1 is SGHRS and CDR2 is YFSETQ. The CDR3 has 16 amino acids. Trimming at V came to 4 bases and at J to 7 bases, leaving 13 bases not matched to a gene. The CDR3 region has the DNA TGCGCCAGCAGCCACCCTACGGCGGGAGGAGGTAATGAGCAGTTCTTC. It translates to CASSHPTAGGGNEQFF.

DNA for the CDR3: TGTGCCAGCAGAGCAGGGCTGGCCCAGCATTTT. Protein: CASRAGLAQHF. The V and J genes are TRBV2 and TRBJ1-5; a possible D gene is TRBD1 (5 bases). CDR3 length: 11 residues. Deletions cut 6 bases from V and 11 bases from J, with 11 bases between. From germline, CDR1 is SNHLY and CDR2 FYNNEI.

The CDR3 region is CASSLLWGGTEAFF. The CDR3 DNA is TGTGCCAGCAGCTTGCTGTGGGGGGGCACTGAAGCTTTCTTT. The rearrangement links TRBV5-6 to TRBJ1-1, with a tentative D call TRBD1 (5 bases). The CDR3 is 14 residues long. V was shortened by 1 base and J by 4 bases, with 11 bases between the two germline ends. Germline loops: CDR1 SGHDT, CDR2 YYEEEE.

V gene TRBV11-2 combines with J gene TRBJ2-1, with 9 bases matching TRBD1. The CDR3 has 16 amino acids. Germline CDR1 reads SGHAT; CDR2 reads FQNNGV. V shed 5 bases, J shed 7 bases, and the junction held 12 bases outside the gene matches. The CDR3 DNA follows: TGTGCCAGCAGCCCACCGGGACAGGGTATAGGAAATGAGCAGTTCTTC. This sequence encodes CASSPPGQGIGNEQFF.

Only a few counts were recorded for this clone. This sequence joins TRBV6-5 and TRBJ1-5, with 7 bases fitting TRBD1. Germline V gene lookup returns CDR1 MNHEY and CDR2 SVGAGI. This CDR3 spans 14 amino acids. The V gene end was trimmed by 6 bases and the J gene end by 3 bases; junction bases not matched to a gene: 5. This CDR3 is CASRKGQNNQPQHF. The DNA for the CDR3 is TGTGCCAGCAGAAAGGGACAGAACAATCAGCCCCAGCATTTT.

The chain recombines TRBV9 with TRBJ2-7; D is unresolved. The germline CDR1 and CDR2 sequences are SGDLS and YYNGEE. CDR3 size: 14 residues. The V gene lost 1 base and the J gene lost 0 bases, with 8 bases spanning the gap. The CDR3 here is CASSVRQASYEQYF. CDR3 coding DNA: TGTGCCAGCAGCGTAAGGCAGGCCTCCTACGAGCAGTACTTC.

The rearrangement links TRBV7-2 to TRBJ2-6; a weak D match, TRBD2 (5 bases). Trimming pared 3 bases from V and 2 bases from J, leaving 8 bases between. This CDR3 is 15 amino acids long. CDR1 is SGHTA, CDR2 FQGNSA, per germline. The CDR3 here is CASSFEGPGANVLTF. CDR3 nucleotides: TGTGCCAGCAGCTTTGAGGGCCCTGGGGCCAACGTCCTGACTTTC.

This clone was detected only a few times. The rearrangement joins TRBV7-9 to TRBJ1-5; unclear D gene. Looked up from germline, CDR1 is SEHNR and CDR2 is FQNEAQ (reference sequence). The CDR3 runs 14 residues. The V end was cut by 5 bases, the J end by 3 bases, with 11 bases between. CDR3 nucleotides: TGTGCCAGCAGCCCCGACGGATCCAATCAGCCCCAGCATTTT. It specifies CASSPDGSNQPQHF.

The chain couples TRBV7-9 to TRBJ2-7, with no clear D. The V end lost 5 bases, the J end lost 2 bases, and 13 bases lay between the germline ends. Looked up from germline, CDR1 is SEHNR and CDR2 is FQNEAQ (reference sequence). The CDR3 consists of 14 residues. The CDR3 DNA follows: TGTGCCAGCAGCCCCACCCCCGTAACCTACGAGCAGTACTTC. Its translation: CASSPTPVTYEQYF.

This clone came up a few times. In DNA form, the CDR3 reads TGTGCCAGCAGTGAAGGGGGCGGGAGTTTCAAGTTCTTC. This codes for CASSEGGGSFKFF. V usage is TRBV2 and J usage is TRBJ2-1; TRBD2 agrees at 7 bases. With 1 base clipped from V and 14 bases from J, the junction kept 8 bases outside the gene matches. Per germline, CDR1 SNHLY and CDR2 FYNNEI. The CDR3 totals 13 residues.

The V gene is TRBV2, the J gene TRBJ2-3; TRBD2 is a possible D gene (5 bases). V lost 11 bases to trimming and J lost 3 bases, with 15 bases between them. CDR3 size: 13 residues. The germline CDR1 and CDR2 sequences are SNHLY and FYNNEI. The chain's CDR3 is CAGEPDFTDTQYF. CDR3 sequence (DNA): TGTGCCGGAGAACCGGACTTTACAGATACGCAGTATTTT.

This clone was seen a few times. V is TRBV4-2 and J is TRBJ1-1; D ambiguous. Deletions cut 0 bases from V and 0 bases from J, with 11 bases between. The CDR3 sequence is 16 residues long. CDR1 and CDR2 (germline): LGHNA, YNFKEQ. CDR3 in amino acids: CASSQDSEILNTEAFF. CDR3 sequence (DNA): TGTGCCAGCAGCCAAGATTCGGAGATATTGAACACTGAAGCTTTCTTT.

The chain couples TRBV27 to TRBJ1-2; 8 nucleotides line up with TRBD1. The V gene end was trimmed by 5 bases and the J gene end by 5 bases; junction bases not matched to a gene: 4. Germline CDR1 and CDR2: MNHEY and SMNVEV (reference sequence). This CDR3 is built from 13 residues. The CDR3, as DNA: TGTGCCAGCAGTCAAACAGGGGGTTATGGCTACACCTTC. Translating it yields CASSQTGGYGYTF.

The CDR3 DNA reads as TGTGCCAGCAGTCCAGGGGCGTACAATGAAAAACTGTTTTTT. Translated: CASSPGAYNEKLFF. This chain joins TRBV6-4 and TRBJ1-4, with a possible D match to TRBD1 (6 bases). The germline CDR1 and CDR2 sequences are MRHNA and SNTAGT. CDR3 length equals 14 residues. The germline V and J ends were trimmed by 5 bases and 5 bases, with 12 bases remaining between them.

CDR3 sequence: CASSFTPRNPRGEQFF. DNA of the CDR3: TGTGCCAGCAGCTTTACCCCGAGGAACCCTAGGGGTGAGCAGTTCTTC. This chain uses TRBV7-8 with TRBJ2-1; perhaps TRBD1 as D (5 bases). V was shortened by 3 bases and J by 9 bases, with 21 bases between the two germline ends. This CDR3 is built from 16 residues. Germline loops: CDR1 SGHVS, CDR2 FQNEAQ.

The chain is built from TRBV7-9 and TRBJ2-7, with 8 bases matching TRBD2. The V gene's germline CDR1 is SEHNR and CDR2 FQNEAQ (reference sequence). V lost 5 bases, J lost 1 base, and 4 bases stayed unmatched. This CDR3 is 14 amino acids long. The CDR3 protein is CASSHGLASYEQYF. The DNA for the CDR3 is TGTGCCAGCAGCCACGGACTAGCTTCCTACGAGCAGTACTTC.

Worth noting for this clone: Other DNA sequences within the sample encode an identical CDR3. CDR3 nucleotides: TGTGCCAGCAGCGTTTCTGGCTACAATGAGCAGTTCTTC. As protein: CASSVSGYNEQFF. This sequence joins TRBV9 and TRBJ2-1; D gene uncertain. The CDR3 extends over 13 amino acids. CDR1 SGDLS and CDR2 YYNGEE come from the germline V gene. V lost 2 bases to trimming and J lost 3 bases, with 6 bases between them.

The rearrangement joins TRBV4-1 to TRBJ1-5; TRBD1 matches at 10 bases. CDR1 MGHRA and CDR2 YSYEKL come from the germline V gene. The V segment lost 6 bases and the J segment 4 bases; nucleotides outside the gene matches: 6. This CDR3 is built from 15 residues. The CDR3 reads CASRRTGGINQPQHF. CDR3 DNA: TGCGCCAGCAGGAGGACAGGGGGGATTAATCAGCCCCAGCATTTT.